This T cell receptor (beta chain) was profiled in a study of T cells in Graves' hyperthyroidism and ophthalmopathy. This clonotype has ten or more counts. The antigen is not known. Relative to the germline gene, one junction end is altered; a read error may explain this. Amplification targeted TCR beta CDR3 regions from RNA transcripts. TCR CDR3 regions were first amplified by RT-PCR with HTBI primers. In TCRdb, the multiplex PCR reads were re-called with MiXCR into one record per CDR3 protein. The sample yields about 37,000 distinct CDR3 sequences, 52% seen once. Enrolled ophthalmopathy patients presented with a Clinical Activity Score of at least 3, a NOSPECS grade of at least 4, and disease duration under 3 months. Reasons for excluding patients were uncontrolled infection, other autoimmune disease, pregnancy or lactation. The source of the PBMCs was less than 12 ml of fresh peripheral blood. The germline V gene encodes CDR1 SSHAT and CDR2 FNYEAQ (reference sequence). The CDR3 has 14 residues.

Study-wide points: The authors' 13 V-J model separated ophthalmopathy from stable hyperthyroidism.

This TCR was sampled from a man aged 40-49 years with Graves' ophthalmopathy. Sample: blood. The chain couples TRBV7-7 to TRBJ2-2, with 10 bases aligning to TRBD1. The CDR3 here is CASSSGTGARELFF. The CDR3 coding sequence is TGTGCTAGCAGCTCCGGGACAGGGGCCAGGGAGCTGTTTTTT.